This T cell receptor (beta chain) was sequenced during a study of blood T cells in healthy people across ages (dated by TCRdb to the mid-2010s). Regarding the research as a whole: In model experiments, template switching captured about one uniquely barcoded TCR beta cDNA molecule for every two T cells. To avoid experimental bias, donors of different ages were distributed randomly across sequencing lanes. To track age-related changes in TCR beta repertoire diversity, the study relied on deep sequencing normalized with unique cDNA molecular identifiers. Two additional independent replicas of 1 million unique cDNA reads from the same blood draw were analyzed for two donors (one aged 18 to 29 and one aged 80 or older). Donors were grouped into four age groups: young (average 16 years), middle-aged (about 38), aged (approximately 58) and long-lived (about 89).

The investigation overall reported the following: Because the CMV infection status of the donors was unknown, age-related changes in expanded clonotypes may potentially have been confounded. A strong correlation was found between observed TCR beta diversity and the percentage of naive T cells measured by flow cytometry. Compared with the aged group, more naive CD4+ T cells, fewer expanded clones and increased TCR diversity were shown by the long-lived group, suggesting age selection. Estimates of total diversity based on one million sequenced T cells were considered lower bounds and underestimates. Because profiling used bulk unsorted PBMCs, naive and antigen-experienced compartments could not be compared conclusively. Observed TCR beta diversity per million T cells fell roughly linearly with age, and a significant reduction was already apparent by age roughly 40.

Reading the germline V gene (reference sequence) gives CDR1 GTSNPN and CDR2 SVGIG. The CDR3 has 11 amino acids, counting the end cysteine and phenylalanine. Only the CDR3 DNA stays, 33 bases, in frame from base 1. V loses 7 bases of germline sequence and J loses 9 bases, and the interval between the two ends is 15 bases. The protocol used for the library was 5' RACE. Sequencing was performed on an Illumina HiSeq 2500. A second PCR of roughly 6 to 11 cycles was performed with a sample-barcoded 5' primer and a J-beta primer mix. A unique molecular identifier was introduced onto each TCR beta cDNA molecule by a template-switch 5' adaptor carrying 12 random nucleotides. Each sample yielded at least 3 million CDR3-containing paired-end reads. First-strand cDNA synthesis was performed from all RNA using the Mint cDNA synthesis kit, with priming by a TRBC-specific oligonucleotide. Following uracil-DNA glycosylase treatment, all cDNA underwent a first 18-cycle PCR with the universal primers M1SS and BC2_uni_R. Concerning the study's data processing: Normalization of each sample was performed by random selection of 1 million high-quality reads, each carrying a distinct molecular identifier. Reads sharing molecular identifiers were discarded rather than binned into consensus sequences. MiTCR, with a Q25 quality threshold and the strictest error-elimination algorithm, was used for CDR3 identification, clonotype clustering and error correction. A nonparametric unseen species model with Euler transformation was used to estimate a lower bound on total TCR beta diversity. TCRdb reprocessed the public reads (quality trimming at Q25 with fastp, clone calling with MiXCR) and kept in-frame beta chains. Rows are unified per CDR3 protein, each entry keeping the most common DNA and genes. For this entry, the V and J calls and clone size follow TCRdb and not the study's own pipeline. The sample table records some 1.6 million distinct CDR3 sequences; about 35% of these occur just once. The ten largest clones represent about 11% of the sample.

A few counts support this clonotype. Its cognate antigen has yet to be identified. There are no base qualities to consult, and no much larger clone falls within one base. Systemically healthy Caucasian individuals from Russia, 39 in total and aged about 6 to 95 years, were included as donors. Each donor gave ten milliliters of peripheral blood, collected into EDTA-treated Vacutainer tubes. Ficoll-Paque density-gradient centrifugation was used to isolate PBMCs, with at least 6 million obtained per sample. Total RNA was extracted from PBMCs with Trizol reagent, with at least 6 micrograms obtained per sample. For every donor, an aliquot of PBMCs went through flow cytometry to measure the percentages of naive CD45RAhigh/CD27high T cells.

In this chain, TRBV30 is recombined with TRBJ1-1, with the D gene not confidently named. The sequenced material came from blood. The TCR sequence derives from a woman between 25 and 40 years old in good health. The DNA sequence is given as TGTGCCTCACAGTCCGAGGCCCAAGCTTTCTTT. Its protein is CASQSEAQAFF.